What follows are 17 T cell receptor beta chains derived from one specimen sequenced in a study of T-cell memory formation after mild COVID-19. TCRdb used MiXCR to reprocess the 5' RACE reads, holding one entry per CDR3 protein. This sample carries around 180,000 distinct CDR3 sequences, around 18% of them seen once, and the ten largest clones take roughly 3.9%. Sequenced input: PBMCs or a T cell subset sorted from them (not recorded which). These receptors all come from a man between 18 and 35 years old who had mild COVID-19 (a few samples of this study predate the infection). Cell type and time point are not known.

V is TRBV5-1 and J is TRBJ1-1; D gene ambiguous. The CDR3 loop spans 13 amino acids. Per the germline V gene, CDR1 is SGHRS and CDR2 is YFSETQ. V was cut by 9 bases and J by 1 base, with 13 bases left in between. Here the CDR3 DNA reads TGCGCCACCCGAGAAGGCCCGAACACTGAAGCTTTCTTT. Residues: CATREGPNTEAFF.

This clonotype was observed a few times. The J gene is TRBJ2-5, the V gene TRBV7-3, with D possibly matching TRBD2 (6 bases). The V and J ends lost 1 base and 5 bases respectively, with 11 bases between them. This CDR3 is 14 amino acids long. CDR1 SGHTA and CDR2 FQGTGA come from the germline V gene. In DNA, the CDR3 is TGTGCCAGCAGCTTAAACGCAGGAGGGGAGACCCAGTACTTC. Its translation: CASSLNAGGETQYF.

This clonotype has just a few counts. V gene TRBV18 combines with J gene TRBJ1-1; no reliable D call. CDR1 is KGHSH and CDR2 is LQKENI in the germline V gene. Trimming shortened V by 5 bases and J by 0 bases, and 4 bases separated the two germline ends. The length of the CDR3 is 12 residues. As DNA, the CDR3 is TGTGCCAGCTCATGGGTGAACACTGAAGCTTTCTTT. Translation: CASSWVNTEAFF.

The CDR3 DNA sequence: TGTGCCAGCAGCACATCCTATGGCGAGCAGTTCTTC. This translates into CASSTSYGEQFF. The chain carries TRBV9 and TRBJ2-1; D not certain. The CDR3 has 12 residues. The germline CDR1 and CDR2 sequences are SGDLS and YYNGEE. Trimming pared 4 bases from V and 10 bases from J, leaving 12 bases between.

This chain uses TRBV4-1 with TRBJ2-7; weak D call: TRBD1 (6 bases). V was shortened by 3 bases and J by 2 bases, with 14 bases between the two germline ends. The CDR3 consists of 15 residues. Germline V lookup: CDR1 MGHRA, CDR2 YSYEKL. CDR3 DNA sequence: TGCGCCAGCAGCCATACTCCGACAGGACCCTACGAGCAGTACGTC. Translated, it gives CASSHTPTGPYEQYV.

CDR3 sequence reads: CASSPHQSGLSYNEQFF. The CDR3 DNA reads as TGTGCCAGCAGCCCACACCAAAGCGGCCTGTCCTACAATGAGCAGTTCTTC. The chain combines TRBV3-1 with TRBJ2-1; possible D gene TRBD2, 5 bases. The CDR3 is 17 residues long. V shed 4 bases and J shed 1 base, with 17 bases lying between them. Germline CDR1 LGHDT, CDR2 YNNKEL (reference sequence).

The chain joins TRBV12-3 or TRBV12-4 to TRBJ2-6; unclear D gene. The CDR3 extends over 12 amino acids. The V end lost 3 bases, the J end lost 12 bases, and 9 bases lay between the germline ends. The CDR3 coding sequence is TGTGCCAGCAGTTTCGCCGAAGGCGTCCTGACTTTC. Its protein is CASSFAEGVLTF.

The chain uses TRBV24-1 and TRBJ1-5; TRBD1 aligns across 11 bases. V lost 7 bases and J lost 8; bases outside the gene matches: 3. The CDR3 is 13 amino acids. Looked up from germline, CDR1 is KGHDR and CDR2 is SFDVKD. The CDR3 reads CATSGQGAEPQHF. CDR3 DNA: TGTGCCACCAGCGGACAGGGGGCTGAGCCCCAGCATTTT.

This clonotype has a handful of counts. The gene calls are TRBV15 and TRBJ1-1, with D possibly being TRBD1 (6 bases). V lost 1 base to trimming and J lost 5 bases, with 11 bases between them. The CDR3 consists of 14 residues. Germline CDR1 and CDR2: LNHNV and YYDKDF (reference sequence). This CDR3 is CATSRGQEGTEAFF. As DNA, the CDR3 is TGTGCCACCAGCAGAGGACAGGAGGGAACTGAAGCTTTCTTT.

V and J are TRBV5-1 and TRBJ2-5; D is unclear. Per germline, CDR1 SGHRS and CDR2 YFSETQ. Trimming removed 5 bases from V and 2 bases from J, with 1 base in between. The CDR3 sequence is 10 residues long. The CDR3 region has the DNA TGCGCCAGCAGACAAGAGACCCAGTACTTC. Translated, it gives CASRQETQYF.

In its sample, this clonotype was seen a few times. The CDR3 here is CASSTDRYSNQPQHF. The CDR3 DNA reads TGTGCCAGCAGCACGGACCGCTATAGCAATCAGCCCCAGCATTTT. The V gene is TRBV7-2, the J gene TRBJ1-5, with D hard to call. Germline values: CDR1 SGHTA, CDR2 FQGNSA. Between the trimmed V and J ends, which lost 5 bases and 0 bases, there was a span of 11 bases. This CDR3 spans 15 amino acids.

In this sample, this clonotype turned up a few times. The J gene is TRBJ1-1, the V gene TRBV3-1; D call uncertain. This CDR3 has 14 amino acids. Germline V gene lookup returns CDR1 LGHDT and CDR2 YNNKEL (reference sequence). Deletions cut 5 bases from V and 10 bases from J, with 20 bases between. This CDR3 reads CASSSNMDGIGAFF. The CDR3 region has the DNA TGTGCCAGCAGCAGTAACATGGACGGAATTGGAGCTTTCTTT.

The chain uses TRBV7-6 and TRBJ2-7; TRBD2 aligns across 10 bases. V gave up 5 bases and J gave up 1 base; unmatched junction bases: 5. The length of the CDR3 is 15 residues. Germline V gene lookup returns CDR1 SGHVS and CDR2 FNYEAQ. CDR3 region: CASSLIAGGSYEQYF. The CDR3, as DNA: TGTGCCAGCAGCCTAATAGCGGGGGGATCCTACGAGCAGTACTTC.

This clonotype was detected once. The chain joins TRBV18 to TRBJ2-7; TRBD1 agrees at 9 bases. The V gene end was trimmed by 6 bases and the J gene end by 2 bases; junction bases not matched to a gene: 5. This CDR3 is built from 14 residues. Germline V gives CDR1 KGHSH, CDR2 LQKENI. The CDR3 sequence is CASSSGTGPYEQYF. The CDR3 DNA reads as TGTGCCAGCTCCTCCGGGACAGGGCCCTACGAGCAGTACTTC. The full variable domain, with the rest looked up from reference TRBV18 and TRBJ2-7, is NAGVMQNPRHLVRRRGQEARLRCSPMKGHSHVYWYRQLPEEGLKFMVYLQKENIIDESGMPKERFSAEFPKEGPSILRIQQVVRGDSAAYFCASSSGTGPYEQYFGPGTRLTVT.

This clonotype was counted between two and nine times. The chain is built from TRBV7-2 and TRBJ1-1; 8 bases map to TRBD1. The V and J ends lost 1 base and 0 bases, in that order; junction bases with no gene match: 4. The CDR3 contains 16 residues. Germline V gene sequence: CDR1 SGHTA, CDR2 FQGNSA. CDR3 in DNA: TGTGCCAGCAGCTTAGGACAGGGGATCATGAACACTGAAGCTTTCTTT. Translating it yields CASSLGQGIMNTEAFF. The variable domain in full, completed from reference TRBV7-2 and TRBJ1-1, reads GAGVSQSPSNKVTEKGKDVELRCDPISGHTALYWYRQSLGQGLEFLIYFQGNSAPDKSGLPSDRFSAERTGGSVSTLTIQRTQQEDSAVYLCASSLGQGIMNTEAFFGQGTRLTVV.

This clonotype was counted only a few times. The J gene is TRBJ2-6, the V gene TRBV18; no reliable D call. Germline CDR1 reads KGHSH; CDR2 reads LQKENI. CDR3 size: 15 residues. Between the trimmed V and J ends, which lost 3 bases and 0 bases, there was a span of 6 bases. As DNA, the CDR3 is TGTGCCAGCTCACCCTATAGCTCTGGGGCCAACGTCCTGACTTTC. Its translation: CASSPYSSGANVLTF.

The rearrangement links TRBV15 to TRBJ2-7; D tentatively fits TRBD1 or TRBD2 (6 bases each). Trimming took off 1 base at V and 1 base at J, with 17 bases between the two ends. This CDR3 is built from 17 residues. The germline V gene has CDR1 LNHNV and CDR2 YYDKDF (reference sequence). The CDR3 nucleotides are TGTGCCACCAGCAGAGGGGGGCGCGGGGTAAGTTCCTACGAGCAGTACGTC. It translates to CATSRGGRGVSSYEQYV.